This TCR beta chain was profiled in a study of blood T cell repertoires in COVID-19. Study at large: Samples of COVID-19 (acute and convalescent) were obtained from the United States, Italy and Spain. Sample material is recorded as cDNA or gDNA derived from T cells, B-cell-depleted T cells, or PBMCs.

This CDR3 comprises 15 residues. Germline V gene lookup returns CDR1 SGHTA and CDR2 FQGTGA. Trimming cost V 6 bases and J 1 base; bases outside gene matches: 6. This clone was counted a single time. In the original processing: Amplification of reference gene primers was used by the study to estimate nucleated cell counts. Sequencing was performed with immunoSEQ multiplex PCR; in TCRdb, only in-frame clones are kept and a portion is missing. Clonal size and the V and J genes are those of that table, whereas D and trimming came from the DNA. The top ten hold roughly 2% of the sample, which has some 200,000 clones, less than 90% seen once.

The chain carries TRBV7-3 and TRBJ2-3; 8 bases are a match to TRBD1. The specimen sequenced was peripheral blood. The clonotype was recovered from a woman in her forties or fifties with acute or convalescent COVID-19. The CDR3 loop is CASRLTGQGTDTQYF. The CDR3 coding sequence is TGTGCCAGCAGACTAACGGGACAGGGCACAGATACGCAGTATTTT.